The entry that follows covers one T cell receptor (beta chain) sequence. The data are from a study of blood T cell repertoires in COVID-19. CDR1 SNHLY and CDR2 FYNNEI come from the germline V gene. Trimming cost V 3 bases and J 0 bases, with 12 bases left between them. This CDR3 comprises 15 residues. Clones were sequenced by immunoSEQ multiplex PCR, and TCRdb holds only the in-frame ones, with some missing. The sample holds 220,000 or so clones; 70% to 85% are singletons and the top ten take 1.5% to 2%. The sample consisted of peripheral blood. The rearrangement uses TRBV2 and TRBJ2-7; no clear D. The source is a woman of 80 years or more with acute or convalescent COVID-19. The CDR3 nucleotides read TGTGCCAGCAGTGATTTCCTTTCGGGCTCCTACGAGCAGTACTTC. It translates to CASSDFLSGSYEQYF.